This record concerns one T cell receptor (beta chain) sequence. The germline V gene encodes CDR1 SGHTA and CDR2 FQGNSA. V dropped 6 bases and J dropped 5; count of bases not matched to a gene: 8. The CDR3 covers 15 residues. Assay: immunoSEQ multiplex PCR; the TCRdb copy retains only in-frame clones and omits some. The sample holds about 480,000 clones, 85% to 90% seen once. These data originate in a study of blood T cell repertoires in COVID-19. Study-wide context: The analysed material was cDNA or gDNA that came from T cells, B-cell-depleted T cells, or PBMCs.

The specimen sequenced was PBMCs or T cells enriched from blood (not recorded which). The rearrangement links TRBV7-2 to TRBJ1-1; 11 nucleotides align to TRBD1. This clonotype was sampled from a woman aged 40 to 50 who had recovered from COVID-19. Here the CDR3 reads CASREGTGGRTEAFF. The CDR3 region has the DNA TGTGCCAGCAGAGAGGGGACAGGGGGTAGGACTGAAGCTTTCTTT.